The present TCR beta chain was sequenced within a study of blood T cell repertoires in COVID-19. Overall study context: Samples of COVID-19 (acute and convalescent) were obtained from the United States, Italy and Spain. T cells, B-cell-depleted T cells, or PBMCs provided the cDNA or gDNA that served as material.

As handled by the study authors: It was from reference gene primer amplification that nucleated cell counts were estimated. Only in-frame clones appear in the TCRdb table, and some are missing; sequencing was by immunoSEQ multiplex PCR. The V and J calls and the clone size are those of that table, but D and trimming were determined from the DNA. The table records approximately 60,000 clones, approximately 80% of them present only once. V shed 4 bases and J 4 bases; nucleotides not matched to a gene: 4. The CDR3 extends over 14 amino acids. CDR1 SNHLY and CDR2 FYNNEI come from the germline V gene. This chain joins TRBV2 and TRBJ2-5; 9 nucleotides match TRBD2. Sequencing input: peripheral blood. This sequence was found in a man over 45 with active or convalescent COVID-19. In DNA, the CDR3 is TGTGCCAGCAGTGGCGGGGGGGCCCGAGAGACCCAGTACTTC. Translating it yields CASSGGGARETQYF.